This T cell receptor beta chain was documented in a study of response to subunit inactivated influenza vaccine. Study-wide findings and caveats: Each seasonal influenza vaccination recruits few new T cells, the authors suggested.

Note on this clonotype: Its matching antigen is unknown.

The CDR3 has 12 amino acids. V gave up 4 bases and J gave up 4 bases, with 11 bases separating them. The germline V gene has CDR1 SQVTM and CDR2 ANQGSEA. TCRdb passed the RT-PCR reads through MiXCR, listing each CDR3 protein once. The sample contains approximately 500,000 distinct CDR3 sequences, roughly 15% of which appear only once. This TCR derives from a man aged 45-65 years who received an inactivated influenza vaccine. The starting material was PBMCs from blood, obtained 12 days after vaccination. The chain couples TRBV29-1 to TRBJ2-7; no clear D. The CDR3 DNA sequence: TGCAGCGTTGGAGCCAGCAGATACGAGCAGTACTTC. This codes for CSVGASRYEQYF.